A selection of T cell receptor beta chains follows, all from one sample in a study of regulatory dendritic cells for organ transplantation. The antigens these receptors bind are not known. Repertoires were generated with immunoSEQ multiplex PCR, while TCRdb's copy carries only in-frame clones and drops some. The sample holds 12,000 or so clones, around two thirds seen once. Sequenced material: naive CD4+ T cells from blood cultured with regulatory dendritic cells. These receptors were obtained from a human donor in good health. CDR3s include the opening cysteine and the closing phenylalanine or tryptophan. Each record gives: clone size, V gene, J gene, D gene, CDR3 protein, CDR3 DNA. The D gene is left open where the match is weak. Only some rows state a clone size, as once, few, many or a class for expanded clones.

>-|TRBV15|TRBJ1-1|-
CATSRDKGMNTEAFF
TGTGCCACCAGCAGAGATAAGGGGATGAACACTGAAGCTTTCTTT
>-|TRBV2|TRBJ1-5|-
CASRVRVYQPQHF
TGTGCCAGCAGGGTCCGGGTTTATCAGCCCCAGCATTTT
>-|TRBV9|TRBJ2-5|-
CASSPQTGQETQYF
TGTGCCAGCAGCCCCCAGACAGGACAAGAGACCCAGTACTTC
>-|TRBV2|TRBJ2-2|TRBD1
CASTGGQGYTGELFF
TGTGCCAGCACCGGGGGACAGGGGTACACCGGGGAGCTGTTTTTT
>-|TRBV2|TRBJ2-5|TRBD1
CASSEGTGGETQYF
TGTGCCAGCAGTGAGGGGACAGGGGGCGAGACCCAGTACTTC
>-|TRBV25-1|TRBJ2-5|TRBD2
CASSESVLAGPSGAQYF
TGTGCCAGCAGTGAATCTGTATTAGCGGGTCCCTCGGGGGCCCAGTACTTC
>once|TRBV5-1|TRBJ2-3|TRBD1
CASSLARAGTVTDTQYF
TGCGCCAGCAGCTTGGCCAGGGCCGGGACAGTGACAGATACGCAGTATTTT
>-|TRBV9|TRBJ1-3|-
CASSGGVSGNTIYF
TGTGCCAGCAGCGGGGGAGTCTCTGGAAACACCATATATTTT
>-|TRBV9|TRBJ2-5|-
CASSTRLRQETQYF
TGTGCCAGCAGCACAAGACTCCGCCAGGAGACCCAGTACTTC
>-|TRBV5-1|TRBJ2-3|-
CASSLEGVVDTQYF
TGCGCCAGCAGCTTGGAGGGGGTCGTGGATACGCAGTATTTT
>-|TRBV11-2|TRBJ1-6|-
CASSSIETSDRHSPLHF
TGTGCCAGCAGCTCAATCGAAACAAGCGACAGACATTCACCCCTCCACTTT
>-|TRBV10-3|TRBJ1-1|TRBD1
CAISDVGTGSTEAFF
TGTGCCATCAGCGATGTCGGGACAGGAAGCACTGAAGCTTTCTTT
>-|TRBV18|TRBJ2-3|TRBD2
CASSPPGLAADTQYF
TGTGCCAGCTCACCGCCGGGACTAGCGGCAGATACGCAGTATTTT
>-|TRBV6-5|TRBJ1-6|TRBD1
CASSYGGTGQSPLHF
TGTGCCAGCAGTTACGGCGGGACAGGGCAGTCACCCCTCCACTTT
>-|TRBV2|TRBJ2-5|TRBD2
CASSGLAGGRQETQYF
TGTGCCAGCAGTGGACTAGCGGGGGGGCGTCAAGAGACCCAGTACTTC
>-|TRBV5-1|TRBJ2-2|-
CASNPQESTGELFF
TGCGCCAGCAACCCGCAGGAAAGCACCGGGGAGCTGTTTTTT
>-|TRBV19|TRBJ1-1|TRBD1
CASRPDRGHGNTEAFF
TGTGCCAGTCGACCCGACAGGGGGCATGGGAACACTGAAGCTTTCTTT
>-|TRBV5-8|TRBJ2-1|TRBD1
CASTLMTGIYNEQFF
TGTGCCAGCACGCTAATGACAGGGATCTACAATGAGCAGTTCTTC